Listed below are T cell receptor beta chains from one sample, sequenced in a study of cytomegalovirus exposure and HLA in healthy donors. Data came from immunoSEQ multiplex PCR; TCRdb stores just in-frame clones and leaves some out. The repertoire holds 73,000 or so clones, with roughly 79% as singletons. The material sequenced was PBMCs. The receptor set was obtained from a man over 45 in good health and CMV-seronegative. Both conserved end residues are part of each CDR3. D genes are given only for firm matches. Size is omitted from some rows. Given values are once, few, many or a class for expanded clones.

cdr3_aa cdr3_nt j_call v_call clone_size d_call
CASSIPRVHTSYEQYF TGTGCCAGCAGCATACCCCGGGTACATACATCCTACGAGCAGTACTTC TRBJ2-7 TRBV5-8 NA NA
CASSSSRQADGYTF TGCGCCAGCAGCTCAAGTAGACAGGCAGATGGCTACACCTTC TRBJ1-2 TRBV5-1 NA NA
CASSLYRDRGHTDTQYF TGTGCCAGCAGTCTCTACCGGGACAGGGGGCACACAGATACGCAGTATTTT TRBJ2-3 TRBV27 NA TRBD1
CASSFEREGIDEQYF TGTGCCAGTTCTTTCGAGCGGGAGGGCATCGACGAGCAGTACTTC TRBJ2-7 TRBV6-6 NA TRBD2
CASSHDRGSGVKFF TGCGCCAGCAGCCACGACAGGGGAAGTGGTGTCAAATTCTTC TRBJ2-1 TRBV5-1 NA TRBD1
CASIGGRASADTQYF TGTGCCAGCATCGGCGGGAGGGCCTCGGCAGATACGCAGTATTTT TRBJ2-3 TRBV28 NA TRBD2
CASSEGDFYEQYF TGTGCCAGCAGCGAGGGGGATTTCTACGAGCAGTACTTC TRBJ2-7 TRBV9 NA NA
CASSFLMGQSTF TGTGCCAGCAGTTTCCTCATGGGACAGTCGACCTTC TRBJ1-2 TRBV25-1 NA TRBD1
CASSFGQGEKLFF TGTGCCAGCAGCTTTGGACAGGGGGAAAAACTGTTTTTT TRBJ1-4 TRBV11-2 NA TRBD1
CASSGGDSLGSGNTIYF TGTGCCAGCAGCGGAGGGGACAGTTTAGGGTCTGGAAACACCATATATTTT TRBJ1-3 TRBV4-2 NA TRBD1
CASSITSGRTDTQYF TGTGCCAGTAGTATCACTAGCGGGAGAACAGATACGCAGTATTTT TRBJ2-3 TRBV19 NA TRBD2
CAISEVASETQYF TGTGCCATCAGTGAAGTAGCGTCCGAGACCCAGTACTTC TRBJ2-5 TRBV10-3 NA NA
CASSPQRNEQFF TGTGCCAGCAGCCCTCAGCGGAATGAGCAGTTCTTC TRBJ2-1 TRBV5-4 NA NA
CASSGDRGRNSPLHF TGTGCCAGCAGCGGGGACAGGGGGCGTAATTCACCCCTCCACTTT TRBJ1-6 TRBV5-4 NA TRBD1
CASSARDRGHEQYF TGTGCCAGCAGCGCCCGGGACAGGGGCCACGAGCAGTACTTC TRBJ2-7 TRBV5-4 NA TRBD1
CASILDRVNEKLFF NA TRBJ1-4 TRBV6-4 NA NA
CASSLERSNTEAFF TGTGCCAGCAGCTTAGAGAGGAGTAACACTGAAGCTTTCTTT TRBJ1-1 TRBV7-3 NA NA
CASSLSWGPNQPQHF TGTGCCAGCAGCTTATCTTGGGGGCCGAATCAGCCCCAGCATTTT TRBJ1-5 TRBV7-9 NA NA
CAIRGLAGAFNEQFF TGTGCCATCAGAGGACTAGCGGGAGCCTTCAATGAGCAGTTCTTC TRBJ2-1 TRBV10-3 few TRBD2
CASRTLRGVSYEQYF TGTGCCAGCAGGACTTTGCGGGGGGTATCCTACGAGCAGTACTTC TRBJ2-7 TRBV2 few TRBD2
CASSVDGGGDGYTF TGTGCCAGCAGCGTAGATGGAGGGGGCGATGGCTACACCTTC TRBJ1-2 TRBV9 NA TRBD1
CASSLLGGNTIYF TGTGCCAGCAGTTTACTAGGTGGAAACACCATATATTTT TRBJ1-3 TRBV27 NA NA
CATMDRVNTEAFF TGTGCCACCATGGACAGGGTGAACACTGAAGCTTTCTTT TRBJ1-1 TRBV10-3 few TRBD1
CASSEYLGEETQYF TGTGCCAGCAGTGAATATTTAGGGGAAGAGACCCAGTACTTC TRBJ2-5 TRBV25-1 NA NA
CSAANDYEQYF TGCAGTGCCGCGAATGACTACGAGCAGTACTTC TRBJ2-7 TRBV20-1 NA NA
CASSDRPTYEQYF TGTGCCAGCAGTGACAGGCCCACCTACGAGCAGTACTTC TRBJ2-7 TRBV2 once NA
CSVIGVGSTDTQYF TGCAGCGTTATCGGTGTCGGGAGTACAGATACGCAGTATTTT TRBJ2-3 TRBV29-1 few NA
CASSIVGGVGNQPQHF TGTGCCAGTAGTATAGTAGGGGGGGTGGGCAATCAGCCCCAGCATTTT TRBJ1-5 TRBV19 NA NA
CASSRLAGGTYEQYF TGTGCCAGCAGTCGGCTAGCGGGAGGAACCTACGAGCAGTACTTC TRBJ2-7 TRBV6-5 NA TRBD2
CATRQGAKSGYTF TGTGCCACCAGACAGGGGGCGAAAAGTGGCTACACCTTC TRBJ1-2 TRBV15 NA TRBD1
CASSLPALQVDEQFF TGTGCCAGCAGCTTACCGGCCCTACAGGTCGATGAGCAGTTCTTC TRBJ2-1 TRBV13 NA NA
CASSPDIRSGNTIYF TGTGCCAGCAGCCCGGACATCCGCTCTGGAAACACCATATATTTT TRBJ1-3 TRBV5-4 few NA
CASMGMTEDSPYTGELFF TGTGCCAGCATGGGCATGACGGAGGACAGCCCTTACACCGGGGAGCTGTTTTTT TRBJ2-2 TRBV2 NA NA
CASSLRRGNGYTF TGTGCCAGCAGCCTCCGGCGGGGGAACGGCTACACCTTC TRBJ1-2 TRBV13 NA NA
CASSLSGGELSYEQYF TGCGCCAGCAGCTTGTCGGGGGGGGAACTCTCCTACGAGCAGTACTTC TRBJ2-7 TRBV5-1 NA TRBD2
CASSLELGPPQHF TGTGCCAGCAGCTTGGAATTGGGGCCGCCCCAGCATTTT TRBJ1-5 TRBV5-5 NA NA
CASSPAGINEQYF TGTGCCAGCTCACCAGCAGGGATTAACGAGCAGTACTTC TRBJ2-7 TRBV18 NA NA
CASSMTGAPNQPQHF TGTGCCAGTAGTATGACAGGGGCCCCCAATCAGCCCCAGCATTTT TRBJ1-5 TRBV19 NA TRBD1